These 11 T cell receptor beta chains were sequenced from one sample in a study of T cells in localized non-small cell lung cancer. Only in-frame clones appear in the TCRdb table, and some are missing; sequencing was by immunoSEQ multiplex PCR. The table lists roughly 8,000 clones, about 90% of them singletons. The sequences come from peripheral blood mononuclear cells, collected before any cancer treatment. Receptors were obtained from a male donor older than 55 with stage II lung adenocarcinoma.

This clone was counted a few times. The chain is built from TRBV20-1 and TRBJ1-1; no firm D call. CDR3 size: 11 residues. The V gene's germline CDR1 is DFQATT and CDR2 SNEGSKA (reference sequence). Deletions cut 3 bases from V and 4 bases from J, with 6 bases between. CDR3 amino acids: CSARGSTEAFF. The CDR3 region has the DNA TGCAGTGCTAGGGGGTCCACTGAAGCTTTCTTT.

This clone has a single count. The same CDR3 arises from other DNA sequences in this sample as well. The V call is TRBV6-5, the J call TRBJ1-1; D is unclear. V lost 6 bases to trimming and J lost 2 bases, with 16 bases between them. This CDR3 spans 15 amino acids. CDR1 MNHEY and CDR2 SVGAGI come from the germline V gene. DNA of the CDR3: TGTGCCAGCAGCCGCCGACCGCTACCTAACACTGAAGCTTTCTTT. It translates to CASSRRPLPNTEAFF.

The chain combines TRBV7-3 with TRBJ2-5; unclear D gene. V was clipped by 3 bases and J by 1 base, with 6 bases between them. CDR1 is SGHTA and CDR2 is FQGTGA in the germline V gene. CDR3 size: 13 residues. In DNA, the CDR3 is TGTGCCAGCAGCTTGACAACCCAAGAGACCCAGTACTTC. Its protein product is CASSLTTQETQYF.

The J gene is TRBJ1-1, the V gene TRBV7-8, with D possibly being TRBD1 (6 bases). The CDR3 is 13 amino acids. Germline values: CDR1 SGHVS, CDR2 FQNEAQ. V was clipped by 0 bases and J by 8 bases, with 10 bases between them. CDR3 DNA sequence: TGTGCCAGCAGCTTAGCGCGGGGGACAGAAGCTTTCTTT. Translating it yields CASSLARGTEAFF.

The V gene is TRBV28, the J gene TRBJ1-5; TRBD1 aligns across 7 bases. The junction had 12 bases not matched to a gene; V was cut back by 6 bases and J by 4 bases. CDR3 length: 16 amino acids. Germline V gene sequence: CDR1 MDHEN, CDR2 SYDVKM. The CDR3 protein is CASRRQGVGDNQPQHF. The CDR3 nucleotides read TGTGCCAGCAGGCGACAGGGAGTTGGGGATAATCAGCCCCAGCATTTT.

The gene calls are TRBV7-8 and TRBJ1-2, with D perhaps matching TRBD1 (5 bases). Germline V gene data show CDR1 as SGHVS and CDR2 as FQNEAQ. The length of the CDR3 is 15 residues. Trimming cost V 5 bases and J 6 bases, with 19 bases left between them. In DNA form, the CDR3 reads TGTGCCAGCAGCCCCAGGGCCATAGAGGGCGATGGCTACACCTTC. It is translated as CASSPRAIEGDGYTF.

This chain joins TRBV19 and TRBJ2-6; tentatively, D is TRBD2 (7 bases). The CDR3 consists of 16 residues. With 3 bases removed from V and 3 bases from J, the gap between germline ends came to 12 bases. Per the germline V gene, CDR1 is LNHDA and CDR2 is SQIVND (reference sequence). CDR3 DNA: TGTGCCAGTAGTATCCGGGGGGCGCTTGGGGCCAACGTCCTGACTTTC. Protein product: CASSIRGALGANVLTF.

The V and J genes are TRBV4-2 and TRBJ2-2; D remains unclear. This CDR3 region has 15 residues. The germline V and J ends were trimmed by 0 bases and 5 bases, with 10 bases remaining between them. Germline V gene lookup returns CDR1 LGHNA and CDR2 YNFKEQ. CDR3 in amino acids: CASSQELGSTGELFF. The CDR3 DNA sequence: TGTGCCAGCAGCCAAGAATTGGGCAGTACCGGGGAGCTGTTTTTT.

The chain uses TRBV6-1 and TRBJ2-7; no reliable D call. This CDR3 has 10 residues. The ends were cut back, 6 bases at V and 7 bases at J, with 7 bases in the middle. Germline V gives CDR1 MNHNS, CDR2 SASEGT. CDR3 in amino acids: CASSFDEQYF. The DNA of the CDR3 is TGTGCCAGCAGCTTCGATGAGCAGTACTTC.

The chain links TRBV5-1 to TRBJ2-5; 10 bases are shared with TRBD1. CDR1 is SGHRS and CDR2 is YFSETQ in the germline V gene. With 0 bases clipped from V and 5 bases from J, the junction kept 7 bases outside the gene matches. The CDR3 sequence is 16 residues long. The CDR3 is CASSLGGQGGRETQYF. The CDR3, as DNA: TGCGCCAGCAGCTTGGGCGGACAGGGGGGAAGGGAGACCCAGTACTTC.

This clone was seen only a few times. V and J are TRBV6-1 and TRBJ1-5; D gene ambiguous. There are 13 residues in the CDR3. The germline V gene has CDR1 MNHNS and CDR2 SASEGT. Between the trimmed V and J ends, which lost 6 bases and 2 bases, there was a span of 8 bases. The CDR3 sequence: CASSAWGNQPQHF. The CDR3 nucleotides are TGTGCCAGCAGCGCTTGGGGCAATCAGCCCCAGCATTTT.